Described below is a single T cell receptor beta chain sequence and its context. Measured with immunoSEQ multiplex PCR; TCRdb has only the in-frame clones, and not every one. This sample has about 240,000 clones, with approximately 80% found just once. The sample originates from a study of blood T cell repertoires in COVID-19. Whole-study context: Sites in the United States, Italy and Spain provided acute and convalescent COVID-19 samples. Sources were T cells, B-cell-depleted T cells, or PBMCs; the material itself was cDNA or gDNA.

Trimming removed 2 bases at V and 4 bases at J, with 11 bases between. CDR3 length equals 14 residues. Germline CDR1 and CDR2: MNHEY and SMNVEV (reference sequence). The source of this sequence is a woman in her 70s with acute or convalescent COVID-19. The chain is built from TRBV27 and TRBJ1-1; a possible D gene is TRBD1 (5 bases). Sequenced sample: peripheral blood. CDR3 loop: CASSLGRVGTEAFF. CDR3 coding DNA: TGTGCCAGCAGTTTAGGCAGGGTGGGCACTGAAGCTTTCTTT.